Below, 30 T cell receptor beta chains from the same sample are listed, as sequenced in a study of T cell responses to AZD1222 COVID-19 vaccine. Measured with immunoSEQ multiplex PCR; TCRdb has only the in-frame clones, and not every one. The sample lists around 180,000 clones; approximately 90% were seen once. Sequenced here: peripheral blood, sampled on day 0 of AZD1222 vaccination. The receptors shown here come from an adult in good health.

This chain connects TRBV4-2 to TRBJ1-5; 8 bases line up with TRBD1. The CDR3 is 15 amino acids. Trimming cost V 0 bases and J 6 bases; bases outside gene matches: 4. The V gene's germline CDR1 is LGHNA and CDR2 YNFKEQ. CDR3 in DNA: TGTGCCAGCAGCCAAGATGGCAGGGGGCTTCAGCCCCAGCATTTT. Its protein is CASSQDGRGLQPQHF.

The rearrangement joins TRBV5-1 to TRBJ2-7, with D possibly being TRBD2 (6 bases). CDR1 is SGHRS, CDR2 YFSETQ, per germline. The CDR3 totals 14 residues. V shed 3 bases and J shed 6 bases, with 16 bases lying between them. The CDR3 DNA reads TGCGCCAGCAGCTCCGGGGGACGGGCCGCCGAGCAGTACTTC. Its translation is CASSSGGRAAEQYF. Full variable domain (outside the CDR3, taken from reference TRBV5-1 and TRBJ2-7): KAGVTQTPRYLIKTRGQQVTLSCSPISGHRSVSWYQQTPGQGLQFLFEYFSETQRNKGNFPGRFSGRQFSNSRSEMNVSTLELGDSALYLCASSSGGRAAEQYFGPGTRLTVT.

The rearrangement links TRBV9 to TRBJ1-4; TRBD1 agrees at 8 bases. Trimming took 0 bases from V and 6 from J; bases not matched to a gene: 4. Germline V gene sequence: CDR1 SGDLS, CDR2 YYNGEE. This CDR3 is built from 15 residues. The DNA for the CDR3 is TGTGCCAGCAGCGTAGGAGGACAGGGCGATGAAAAACTGTTTTTT. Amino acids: CASSVGGQGDEKLFF.

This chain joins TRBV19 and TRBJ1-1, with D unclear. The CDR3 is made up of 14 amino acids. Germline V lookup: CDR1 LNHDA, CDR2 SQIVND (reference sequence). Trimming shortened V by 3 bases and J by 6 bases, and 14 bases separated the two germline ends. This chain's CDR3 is CASSMKRETSEAFF. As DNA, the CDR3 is TGTGCCAGTAGTATGAAAAGGGAAACCTCTGAAGCTTTCTTT. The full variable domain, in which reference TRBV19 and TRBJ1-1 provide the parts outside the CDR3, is DGGITQSPKYLFRKEGQNVTLSCEQNLNHDAMYWYRQDPGQGLRLIYYSQIVNDFQKGDIAEGYSVSREKKESFPLTVTSAQKNPTAFYLCASSMKRETSEAFFGQGTRLTVV.

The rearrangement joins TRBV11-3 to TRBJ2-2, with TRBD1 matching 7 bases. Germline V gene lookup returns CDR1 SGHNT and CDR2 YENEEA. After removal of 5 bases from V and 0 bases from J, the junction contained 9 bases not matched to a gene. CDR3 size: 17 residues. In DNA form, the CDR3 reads TGTGCCAGCAGCCCCGTGACAGGGACACCGAACACCGGGGAGCTGTTTTTT. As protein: CASSPVTGTPNTGELFF.

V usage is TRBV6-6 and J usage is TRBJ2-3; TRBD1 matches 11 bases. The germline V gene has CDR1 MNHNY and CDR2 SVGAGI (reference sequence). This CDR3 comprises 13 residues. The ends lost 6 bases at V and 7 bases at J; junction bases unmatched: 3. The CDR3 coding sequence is TGTGCCAGCAGCGGACAGGGGGCAAATACGCAGTATTTT. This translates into CASSGQGANTQYF.

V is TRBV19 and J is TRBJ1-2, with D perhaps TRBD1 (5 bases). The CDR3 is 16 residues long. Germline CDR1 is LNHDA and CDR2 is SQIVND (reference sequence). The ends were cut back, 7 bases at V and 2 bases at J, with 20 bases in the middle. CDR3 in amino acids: CASTQSRQTTNYGYTF. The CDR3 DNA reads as TGTGCCAGTACCCAATCCCGACAGACAACAAACTATGGCTACACCTTC.

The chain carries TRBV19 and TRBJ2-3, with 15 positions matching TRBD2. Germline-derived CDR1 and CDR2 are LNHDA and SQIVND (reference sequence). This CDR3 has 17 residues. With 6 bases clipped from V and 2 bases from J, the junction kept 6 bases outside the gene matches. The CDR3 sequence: CASSSGLAGGLTDTQYF. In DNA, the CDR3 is TGTGCCAGTAGCTCGGGACTAGCGGGGGGACTCACAGATACGCAGTATTTT.

The CDR3 loop is CASSLSGRGNEQFF. The CDR3 DNA follows: TGTGCCAGCAGCTTAAGTGGGAGGGGGAATGAGCAGTTCTTC. The V gene is TRBV11-2, the J gene TRBJ2-1; possibly TRBD2 for D (7 bases). Trimming removed 2 bases at V and 7 bases at J, with 12 bases between. The CDR3 sequence is 14 residues long. From germline, CDR1 is SGHAT and CDR2 FQNNGV. Based on the CDR3 plus reference TRBV11-2 and TRBJ2-1, the full variable domain is EAGVAQSPRYKIIEKRQSVAFWCNPISGHATLYWYQQILGQGPKLLIQFQNNGVVDDSQLPKDRFSAERLKGVDSTLKIQPAKLEDSAVYLCASSLSGRGNEQFFGPGTRLTVL.

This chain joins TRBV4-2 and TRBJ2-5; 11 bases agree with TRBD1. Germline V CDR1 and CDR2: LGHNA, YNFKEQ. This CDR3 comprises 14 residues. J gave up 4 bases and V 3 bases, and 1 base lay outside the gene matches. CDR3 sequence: CASSQDRGRETQYF. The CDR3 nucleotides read TGTGCCAGCAGCCAGGACAGGGGGCGAGAGACCCAGTACTTC.

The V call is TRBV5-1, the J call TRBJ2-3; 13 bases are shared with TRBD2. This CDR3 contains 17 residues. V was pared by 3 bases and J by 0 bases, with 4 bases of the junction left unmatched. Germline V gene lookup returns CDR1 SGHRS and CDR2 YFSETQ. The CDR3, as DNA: TGCGCCAGCAGCTCCGGACTAGCGGGGGCTAGCACAGATACGCAGTATTTT. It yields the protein CASSSGLAGASTDTQYF.

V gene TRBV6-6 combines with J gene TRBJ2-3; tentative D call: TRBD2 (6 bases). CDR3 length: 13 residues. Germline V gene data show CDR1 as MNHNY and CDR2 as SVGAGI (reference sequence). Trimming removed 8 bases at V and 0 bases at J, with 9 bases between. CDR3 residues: CASVGGSTDTQYF. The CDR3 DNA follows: TGTGCCAGCGTCGGGGGAAGCACAGATACGCAGTATTTT.

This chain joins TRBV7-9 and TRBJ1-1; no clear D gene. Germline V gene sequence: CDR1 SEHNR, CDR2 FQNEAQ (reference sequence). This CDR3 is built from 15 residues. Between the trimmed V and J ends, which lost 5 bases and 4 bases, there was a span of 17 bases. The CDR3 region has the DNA TGTGCCAGCAGCCCTAGGGCCGGGCAGACCACTGAAGCTTTCTTT. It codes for CASSPRAGQTTEAFF.

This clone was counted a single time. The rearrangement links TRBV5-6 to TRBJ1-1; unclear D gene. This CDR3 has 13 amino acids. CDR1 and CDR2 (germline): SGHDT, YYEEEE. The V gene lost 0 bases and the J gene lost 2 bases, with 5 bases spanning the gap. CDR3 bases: TGTGCCAGCAGCTTGGGGCCTAACACTGAAGCTTTCTTT. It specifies CASSLGPNTEAFF.

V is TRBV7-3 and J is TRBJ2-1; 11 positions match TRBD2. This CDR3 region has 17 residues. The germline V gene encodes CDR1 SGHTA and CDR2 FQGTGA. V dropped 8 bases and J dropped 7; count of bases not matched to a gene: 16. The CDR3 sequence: CASVPLAGGPGGNEQFF. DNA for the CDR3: TGTGCCAGCGTACCCCTAGCGGGGGGTCCCGGGGGTAATGAGCAGTTCTTC. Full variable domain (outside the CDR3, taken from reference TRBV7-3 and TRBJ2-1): GAGVSQTPSNKVTEKGKYVELRCDPISGHTALYWYRQSLGQGPEFLIYFQGTGAADDSGLPNDRFFAVRPEGSVSTLKIQRTERGDSAVYLCASVPLAGGPGGNEQFFGPGTRLTVL.

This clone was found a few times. CDR3 nucleotides: TGTGCCAGCAGTGACAACTATGGCTACACCTTC. It specifies CASSDNYGYTF. This chain connects TRBV2 to TRBJ1-2; D not certain. V was shortened by 3 bases and J by 2 bases, with 1 base between the two germline ends. Looked up from germline, CDR1 is SNHLY and CDR2 is FYNNEI. This CDR3 spans 11 amino acids.

The CDR3 protein is CASRLELRVHEAFF. CDR3 DNA: TGTGCAAGTCGCTTAGAGTTGAGGGTCCACGAAGCTTTCTTT. The V gene is TRBV12-2, the J gene TRBJ1-1. TRBV12-2 is flagged as a pseudogene. There are 14 residues in the CDR3.

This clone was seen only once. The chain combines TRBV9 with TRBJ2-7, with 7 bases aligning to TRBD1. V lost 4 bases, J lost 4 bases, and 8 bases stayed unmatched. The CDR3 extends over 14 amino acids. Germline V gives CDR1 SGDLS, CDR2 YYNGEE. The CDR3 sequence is CASSYTGTAYEQYF. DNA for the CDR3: TGTGCCAGCAGCTATACCGGGACAGCTTACGAGCAGTACTTC.

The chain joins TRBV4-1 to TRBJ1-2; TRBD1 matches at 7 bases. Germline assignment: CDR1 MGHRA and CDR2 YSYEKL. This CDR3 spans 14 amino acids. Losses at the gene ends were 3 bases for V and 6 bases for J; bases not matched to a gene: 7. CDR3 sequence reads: CASSQTGSRNGYTF. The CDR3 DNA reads TGCGCCAGCAGCCAGACAGGGAGTAGAAATGGCTACACCTTC.

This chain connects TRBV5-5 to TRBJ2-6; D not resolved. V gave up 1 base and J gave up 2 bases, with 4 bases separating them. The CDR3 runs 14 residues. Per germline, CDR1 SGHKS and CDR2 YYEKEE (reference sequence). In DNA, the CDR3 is TGTGCCAGCAGCTTGATGACTGGGGCCAACGTCCTGACTTTC. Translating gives CASSLMTGANVLTF. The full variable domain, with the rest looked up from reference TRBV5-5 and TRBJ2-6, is DAGVTQSPTHLIKTRGQQVTLRCSPISGHKSVSWYQQVLGQGPQFIFQYYEKEERGRGNFPDRFSARQFPNYSSELNVNALLLGDSALYLCASSLMTGANVLTFGAGSRLTVL.

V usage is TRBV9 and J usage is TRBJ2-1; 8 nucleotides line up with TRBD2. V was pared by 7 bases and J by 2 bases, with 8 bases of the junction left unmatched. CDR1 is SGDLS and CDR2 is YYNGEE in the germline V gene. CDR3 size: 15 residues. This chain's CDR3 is CASSGAGGTYNEQFF. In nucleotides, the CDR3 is TGTGCCAGCTCTGGGGCGGGGGGTACCTACAATGAGCAGTTCTTC.

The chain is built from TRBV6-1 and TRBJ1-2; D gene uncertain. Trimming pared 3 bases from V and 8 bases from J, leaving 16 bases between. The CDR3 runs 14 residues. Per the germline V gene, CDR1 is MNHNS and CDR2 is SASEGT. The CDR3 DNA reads TGTGCCAGCAGTGAGACGGCCTATCAGCCCGGCTACACCTTC. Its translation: CASSETAYQPGYTF.

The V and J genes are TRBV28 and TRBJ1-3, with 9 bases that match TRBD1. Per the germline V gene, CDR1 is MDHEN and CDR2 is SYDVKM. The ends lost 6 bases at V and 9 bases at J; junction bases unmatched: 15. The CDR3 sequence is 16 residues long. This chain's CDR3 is CASSEPPGQGRGTIYF. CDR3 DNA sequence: TGTGCCAGCAGCGAGCCCCCGGGACAGGGAAGGGGCACCATATATTTT.

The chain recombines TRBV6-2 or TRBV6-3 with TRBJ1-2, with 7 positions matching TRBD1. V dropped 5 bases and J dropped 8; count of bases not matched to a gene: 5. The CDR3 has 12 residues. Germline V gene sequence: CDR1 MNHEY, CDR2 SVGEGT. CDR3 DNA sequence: TGTGCCAGCAGTGCACTACAGGGGGGCTACACCTTC. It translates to CASSALQGGYTF.

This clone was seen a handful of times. The CDR3 region is CASSYSTGTYEQYF. CDR3 nucleotides: TGTGCCAGCAGTTACTCTACGGGTACCTACGAGCAGTACTTC. V is TRBV6-2 or TRBV6-3 and J is TRBJ2-7; D uncertain. With 0 bases removed from V and 2 bases from J, the gap between germline ends came to 8 bases. Germline CDR1 and CDR2: MNHEY and SVGEGT. The CDR3 spans 14 residues.

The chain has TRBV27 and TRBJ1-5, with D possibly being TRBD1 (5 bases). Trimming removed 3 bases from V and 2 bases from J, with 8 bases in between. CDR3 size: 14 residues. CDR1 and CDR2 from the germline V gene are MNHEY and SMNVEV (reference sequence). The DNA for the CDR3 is TGTGCCAGCAGTTTTTCGACAGGCAATCAGCCCCAGCATTTT. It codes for CASSFSTGNQPQHF.

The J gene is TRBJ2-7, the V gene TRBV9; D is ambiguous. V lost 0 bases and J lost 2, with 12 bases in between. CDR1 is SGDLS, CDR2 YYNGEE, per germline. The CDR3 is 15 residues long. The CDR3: CASSVEGDRAYEQYF. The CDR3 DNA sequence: TGTGCCAGCAGCGTAGAGGGTGACCGCGCCTACGAGCAGTACTTC.

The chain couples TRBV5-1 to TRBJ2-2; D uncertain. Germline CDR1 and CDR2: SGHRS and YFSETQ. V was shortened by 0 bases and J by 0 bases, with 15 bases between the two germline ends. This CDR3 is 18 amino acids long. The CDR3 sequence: CASSLESSRPANTGELFF. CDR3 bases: TGCGCCAGCAGCTTGGAGAGTAGCAGGCCCGCGAACACCGGGGAGCTGTTTTTT.

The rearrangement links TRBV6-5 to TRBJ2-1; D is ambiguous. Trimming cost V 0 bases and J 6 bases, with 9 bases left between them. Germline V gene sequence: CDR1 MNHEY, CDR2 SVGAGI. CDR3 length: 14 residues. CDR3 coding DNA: TGTGCCAGCAGTTACTCTGGGTTTCCCAATGAGCAGTTCTTC. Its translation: CASSYSGFPNEQFF.

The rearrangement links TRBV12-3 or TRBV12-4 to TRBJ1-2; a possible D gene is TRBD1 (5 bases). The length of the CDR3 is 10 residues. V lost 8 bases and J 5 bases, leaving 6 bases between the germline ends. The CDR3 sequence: CASRGYGYTF. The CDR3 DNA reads TGTGCCAGCCGGGGGTATGGCTACACCTTC.